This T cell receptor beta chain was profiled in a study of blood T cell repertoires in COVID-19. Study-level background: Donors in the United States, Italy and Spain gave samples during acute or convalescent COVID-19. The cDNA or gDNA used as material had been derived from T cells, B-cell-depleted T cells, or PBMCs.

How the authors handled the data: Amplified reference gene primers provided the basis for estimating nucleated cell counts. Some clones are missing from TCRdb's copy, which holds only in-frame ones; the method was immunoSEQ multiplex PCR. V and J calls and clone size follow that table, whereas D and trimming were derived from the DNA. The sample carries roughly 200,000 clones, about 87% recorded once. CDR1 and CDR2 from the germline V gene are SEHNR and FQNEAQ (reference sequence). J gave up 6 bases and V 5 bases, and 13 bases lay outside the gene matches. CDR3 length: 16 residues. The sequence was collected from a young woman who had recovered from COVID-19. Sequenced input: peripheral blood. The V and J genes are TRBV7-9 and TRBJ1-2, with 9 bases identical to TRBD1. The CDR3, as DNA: TGTGCCAGCAGCCTGAATTACCCGGACAGGGGTGATGGCTACACCTTC. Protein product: CASSLNYPDRGDGYTF.